The entry below gives a single TCR beta chain sequence along with its context. Indicated treatment: roughly 20 received Ad26.COV2.S at low or high dose, single or two shots; 5 received placebo; per-sample allocation not given. All samples were drawn on day 63, counting from the first vaccine or placebo injection. V was clipped by 5 bases and J by 3 bases, with 11 bases between them. CDR3 length: 14 residues. Germline V gives CDR1 LGHNT, CDR2 FRNRAP. This sample was taken from a study of Ad26.COV2.S vaccination and SARS-CoV-2 variants. Sequencing was performed with immunoSEQ multiplex PCR; in TCRdb, only in-frame clones are kept and a portion is missing. The sample lists approximately 450,000 clones; around 90% were seen once.

This material consisted of peripheral blood, taken in a trial of Ad26.COV2.S vaccine versus placebo. This receptor was taken from a person aged 18-65 years who received the Ad26.COV2.S COVID-19 vaccine or a placebo. The rearrangement links TRBV12-5 to TRBJ1-3; D uncertain. CDR3 sequence reads: CASGPAGYGNTIYF. DNA for the CDR3: TGTGCTAGTGGTCCCGCGGGGTATGGAAACACCATATATTTT.